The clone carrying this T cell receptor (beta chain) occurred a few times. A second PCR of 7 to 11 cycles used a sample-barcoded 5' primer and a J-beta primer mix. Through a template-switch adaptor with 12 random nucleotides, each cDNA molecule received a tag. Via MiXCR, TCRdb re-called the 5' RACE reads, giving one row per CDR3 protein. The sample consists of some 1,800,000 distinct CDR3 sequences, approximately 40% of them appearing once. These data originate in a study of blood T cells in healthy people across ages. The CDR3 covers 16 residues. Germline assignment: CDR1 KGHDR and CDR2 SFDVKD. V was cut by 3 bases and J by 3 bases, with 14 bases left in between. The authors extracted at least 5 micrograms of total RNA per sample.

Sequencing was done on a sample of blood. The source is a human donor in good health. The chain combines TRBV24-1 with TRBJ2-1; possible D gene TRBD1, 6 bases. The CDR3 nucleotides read TGTGCCACCAGTGATAAGACAGGAATACGCTACAATGAGCAGTTCTTC. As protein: CATSDKTGIRYNEQFF.